A single sample gave rise to the 22 T cell receptor beta chains below, sequenced in a study of CD8 T cells in ankylosing spondylitis. TCRdb re-analysed the 5' RACE reads in MiXCR, keeping a single row per CDR3 protein. The sample includes hundreds of thousands of distinct CDR3 sequences, roughly 32% seen only once; the top ten take around 4.5%. The sequenced sample was blood, either unsorted or a sorted T cell fraction (not recorded which). The receptors stem from a male donor with ankylosing spondylitis or in good health (not recorded which).

This clonotype was detected a few times. V gene TRBV20-1 combines with J gene TRBJ2-2; D is perhaps TRBD2 (6 bases). This CDR3 has 12 amino acids. Per the germline V gene, CDR1 is DFQATT and CDR2 is SNEGSKA (reference sequence). V dropped 5 bases and J dropped 6 bases, with 10 bases sitting between them. CDR3 sequence: CSAQREAGELFF. In DNA, the CDR3 is TGCAGTGCTCAGAGGGAGGCCGGGGAGCTGTTTTTT.

The V call is TRBV4-2, the J call TRBJ2-7, with D possibly matching TRBD2 (6 bases). With 0 bases removed from V and 3 bases from J, the gap between germline ends came to 12 bases. Per germline, CDR1 LGHNA and CDR2 YNFKEQ. This CDR3 is built from 15 residues. The CDR3, as DNA: TGTGCCAGCAGCCAAGAAACTAGCTTATACTACGAGCAGTACTTC. It codes for CASSQETSLYYEQYF.

J is TRBJ2-3 and V is TRBV12-3 or TRBV12-4; a weak D match, TRBD1 (5 bases). V was shortened by 5 bases and J by 2 bases, with 8 bases between the two germline ends. The CDR3 runs to 13 residues. The CDR3 DNA follows: TGTGCCAGCAGTATAGGACACACAGATACGCAGTATTTT. Translation gives CASSIGHTDTQYF.

This clonotype was observed many times. The rearrangement joins TRBV20-1 to TRBJ2-1; D may be TRBD2 (5 bases). The germline V gene has CDR1 DFQATT and CDR2 SNEGSKA (reference sequence). The CDR3 is 12 amino acids. Deletions cut 3 bases from V and 7 bases from J, with 10 bases between. The DNA for the CDR3 is TGCAGTGCTAGCCGAGCGGTGAATGAGCAGTTCTTC. Protein product: CSASRAVNEQFF.

This chain links TRBV3-1 with TRBJ1-2; 7 nucleotides agree with TRBD1. The CDR3 is made up of 15 amino acids. The germline V gene has CDR1 LGHDT and CDR2 YNNKEL (reference sequence). With 1 base clipped from V and 8 bases from J, the junction kept 10 bases outside the gene matches. The CDR3 is CASSQGTGPVDGYTF. The CDR3 DNA follows: TGTGCCAGCAGCCAAGGGACAGGTCCAGTTGACGGCTACACCTTC.

This clonotype has just a few counts. The chain has TRBV20-1 and TRBJ1-3; TRBD1 is a possible D gene (5 bases). V lost 4 bases to trimming and J lost 1 base, with 11 bases between them. The CDR3 is 14 residues long. Germline loops: CDR1 DFQATT, CDR2 SNEGSKA (reference sequence). The CDR3 nucleotides read TGCAGTGCTACAACAGGCTTTTCTGGAAACACCATATATTTT. Translating it yields CSATTGFSGNTIYF.

The gene calls are TRBV5-8 and TRBJ1-1; D perhaps matches TRBD1 (5 bases). V was trimmed by 1 base and J by 2 bases, leaving 9 bases between them. Per germline, CDR1 SGHTS and CDR2 YDEGEE. This CDR3 has 14 amino acids. CDR3 sequence: CASSLYGGNTEAFF. The CDR3 DNA sequence: TGTGCCAGCAGCTTGTACGGGGGAAACACTGAAGCTTTCTTT.

V usage is TRBV27 and J usage is TRBJ1-5; D unresolved. The V end lost 6 bases, the J end lost 0 bases, and 15 bases lay between the germline ends. The length of the CDR3 is 16 residues. Germline V gene sequence: CDR1 MNHEY, CDR2 SMNVEV (reference sequence). The CDR3 DNA sequence: TGTGCCAGCAGGAGGACCGGGTGGAATAGCAATCAGCCCCAGCATTTT. Encoded protein: CASRRTGWNSNQPQHF.

This clonotype was observed a handful of times. The V call is TRBV5-5, the J call TRBJ2-7; weak D call: TRBD1 (6 bases). The CDR3 spans 15 residues. CDR1 is SGHKS, CDR2 YYEKEE, per germline (reference sequence). V lost 4 bases, J lost 4 bases, and 18 bases lay in between. The CDR3 sequence: CASSTGTNVPYEQYF. CDR3 DNA sequence: TGTGCCAGCAGCACCGGGACAAATGTTCCTTACGAGCAGTACTTC. Full variable domain (remainder filled in from reference TRBV5-5 and TRBJ2-7): DAGVTQSPTHLIKTRGQQVTLRCSPISGHKSVSWYQQVLGQGPQFIFQYYEKEERGRGNFPDRFSARQFPNYSSELNVNALLLGDSALYLCASSTGTNVPYEQYFGPGTRLTVT.

This chain joins TRBV7-8 and TRBJ2-2, with unresolved D. Germline-derived CDR1 and CDR2 are SGHVS and FQNEAQ. V lost 1 base to trimming and J lost 4 bases, with 10 bases between them. This CDR3 is 15 amino acids long. CDR3 sequence reads: CASSLVLGRTGELFF. The CDR3 DNA reads TGTGCCAGCAGCTTAGTTCTAGGTCGCACCGGGGAGCTGTTTTTT.

This chain joins TRBV12-3 or TRBV12-4 and TRBJ2-3, with D perhaps matching TRBD2 (5 bases). This CDR3 is built from 14 residues. V was shortened by 7 bases and J by 3 bases, with 14 bases between the two germline ends. CDR3 region: CASILGVGTDTQYF. Here the CDR3 DNA reads TGTGCCAGCATCCTGGGAGTAGGTACAGATACGCAGTATTTT.

This clonotype turned up a few times. The gene calls are TRBV25-1 and TRBJ2-5, with D perhaps TRBD2 (6 bases). This CDR3 has 15 residues. V was shortened by 1 base and J by 3 bases, with 12 bases between the two germline ends. Per the germline V gene, CDR1 is MGHDK and CDR2 is SYGVNS. The DNA of the CDR3 is TGTGCCAGCAGTGAATTGGGAGGTTCCAAAGAGACCCAGTACTTC. Its protein is CASSELGGSKETQYF. Drawing the rest from reference TRBV25-1 and TRBJ2-5, the complete variable domain is EADIYQTPRYLVIGTGKKITLECSQTMGHDKMYWYQQDPGMELHLIHYSYGVNSTEKGDLSSESTVSRIRTEHFPLTLESARPSHTSQYLCASSELGGSKETQYFGPGTRLLVL.

This clonotype occurred a few times. The CDR3 bases are TGTGCCACCAGTACCTGGCCCGAGGGTCATCAGCCCCAGCATTTT. Residues: CATSTWPEGHQPQHF. This chain joins TRBV15 and TRBJ1-5, with D unresolved. CDR1 and CDR2 from the germline V gene are LNHNV and YYDKDF (reference sequence). Trimming removed 6 bases at V and 5 bases at J, with 17 bases between. This CDR3 has 15 residues.

This chain links TRBV7-9 with TRBJ2-1; maybe TRBD2 (5 bases). V was pared by 1 base and J by 6 bases, with 7 bases between. The CDR3 is 13 amino acids. Germline lookup yields CDR1 SEHNR and CDR2 FQNEAQ (reference sequence). CDR3 amino acids: CASSLVLANEQFF. CDR3 DNA sequence: TGTGCCAGCAGCTTAGTGCTAGCCAATGAGCAGTTCTTC.

The table lists this clonotype with a few counts. The V and J genes are TRBV10-3 and TRBJ2-5, with 8 bases fitting TRBD1. The CDR3 covers 14 residues. The ends lost 5 bases at V and 4 bases at J; junction bases unmatched: 6. Germline CDR1 and CDR2: ENHRY and SYGVKD. In DNA form, the CDR3 reads TGTGCCATCAGTCAGGGGGCGGAAGGAGAGACCCAGTACTTC. Encoded protein: CAISQGAEGETQYF.

The chain recombines TRBV15 with TRBJ2-7, with 10 bases identical to TRBD2. V shed 5 bases, J shed 3 bases, and the junction held 10 bases outside the gene matches. Germline CDR1 is LNHNV and CDR2 is YYDKDF (reference sequence). This CDR3 has 16 residues. This CDR3 reads CATSSALAGDLYEQYF. CDR3 nucleotide sequence: TGTGCCACCAGCTCAGCCCTAGCGGGGGATCTCTACGAGCAGTACTTC. Variable domain in full (rest from reference TRBV15 and TRBJ2-7): DAMVIQNPRYQVTQFGKPVTLSCSQTLNHNVMYWYQQKSSQAPKLLFHYYDKDFNNEADTPDNFQSRRPNTSFCFLDIRSPGLGDTAMYLCATSSALAGDLYEQYFGPGTRLTVT.

A note on this clonotype: Given the absence of the conserved phenylalanine or tryptophan at the CDR3 end, a read error is likely. This chain joins TRBV7-9 and TRBJ2-7; tentatively, D is TRBD1 (5 bases). CDR1 SEHNR and CDR2 FQNEAQ come from the germline V gene (reference sequence). V was pared by 8 bases and J by 2 bases, with 13 bases between. This CDR3 spans 13 amino acids. CDR3 in amino acids: CASQGRLTYEQYS. The CDR3 DNA reads as TGTGCCAGCCAGGGCAGACTCACCTACGAGCAGTACTCC.

The chain uses TRBV12-3 or TRBV12-4 and TRBJ2-1; D may correspond to TRBD1 or TRBD2 (5 bases each). The CDR3 sequence is 14 residues long. The V and J ends lost 6 bases and 8 bases respectively, with 17 bases between them. The CDR3 coding sequence is TGTGCCAGCAGCCCACTAGGGGATCTACATGAGCAGTTCTTC. Translation gives CASSPLGDLHEQFF.

There are many counts of this clonotype. The chain has TRBV20-1 and TRBJ2-1; 7 nucleotides match TRBD2. V was pared by 5 bases and J by 0 bases, with 4 bases of the junction left unmatched. CDR1 and CDR2 (germline): DFQATT, SNEGSKA (reference sequence). The CDR3 consists of 14 residues. The CDR3 sequence: CSAFGLGSYNEQFF. CDR3 DNA sequence: TGCAGTGCTTTCGGACTAGGCTCCTACAATGAGCAGTTCTTC.

The V call is TRBV10-3, the J call TRBJ2-3; 9 bases match TRBD1. The CDR3 is 16 residues long. Germline-derived CDR1 and CDR2 are ENHRY and SYGVKD. V dropped 3 bases and J dropped 3; count of bases not matched to a gene: 7. This chain's CDR3 is CAISEAGTGSTDTQYF. CDR3 nucleotides: TGTGCCATCAGTGAAGCCGGGACAGGGTCAACAGATACGCAGTATTTT.

This clonotype has just one count. This rearrangement joins TRBV20-1 to TRBJ1-1; no reliable D call. There are 12 residues in the CDR3. Trimming took 1 base from V and 7 from J, leaving 10 bases between them. CDR1 DFQATT and CDR2 SNEGSKA come from the germline V gene (reference sequence). Here the CDR3 reads CSARVDVNEAFF. The CDR3 DNA sequence: TGCAGTGCTAGAGTAGACGTAAATGAAGCTTTCTTT.

This chain connects TRBV25-1 to TRBJ2-3, with 13 bases matching TRBD2. This CDR3 contains 16 residues. From germline, CDR1 is MGHDK and CDR2 SYGVNS. The junction had 7 bases not matched to a gene; V was cut back by 6 bases and J by 4 bases. The CDR3 DNA reads TGTGCCAGCAGCCCGACTAGCGGGGGGTCCGCAGATACGCAGTATTTT. It encodes CASSPTSGGSADTQYF.